This entry describes one TCR beta chain. The V gene's germline CDR1 is GTSNPN and CDR2 SVGIG (reference sequence). The CDR3 sequence is 16 residues long. Unmatched junction bases numbered 9, after V lost 0 bases and J lost 5 bases. Assay used: immunoSEQ multiplex PCR; TCRdb lists only in-frame clones, some missing. Among 50,000 to 70,000 clones listed, 84% were seen once. This sample is drawn from a study of blood T cell repertoires in COVID-19. Study overall: Collection of acute and convalescent COVID-19 samples took place in the United States, Italy and Spain. Sources were T cells, B-cell-depleted T cells, or PBMCs; the material itself was cDNA or gDNA.

The sequenced sample consisted of peripheral blood. This sequence was found in a woman aged 55-69 years with acute or convalescent COVID-19. The J gene is TRBJ1-5, the V gene TRBV30; TRBD1 agrees at 8 bases. CDR3 sequence reads: CAWSVNRGVVDQPQHF. The CDR3 DNA sequence: TGTGCCTGGAGTGTCAACAGGGGGGTCGTGGATCAGCCCCAGCATTTT.